The sequence of this T cell receptor beta chain was determined in a study of somatic mutations in cytotoxic T cells in rheumatoid arthritis. Regarding the study as a whole: Among patients with rheumatoid arthritis, but not healthy controls, CD8+ clonality increased with age. Of the expanded CD8+ clones, the antigen targets were not known. Neither rheumatoid arthritis patients nor age-matched healthy controls had significantly different CD8+ T-cell clonality from the other group.

The CDR3 totals 14 residues. V was clipped by 5 bases and J by 6 bases; unmatched bases: 10. Per the germline V gene, CDR1 is SGHVS and CDR2 is FNYEAQ. This clone has a handful of counts. What it binds is not known. TCRdb keeps only in-frame clones here, not all; method: immunoSEQ multiplex PCR. The top ten hold roughly 3.2% of the sample, which has about 33,000 clones, roughly four fifths seen once. The healthy control group was made up of blood donors, who had a median age of roughly 60 years (range roughly 21-70) and were under 70% female. The receptor was derived from a man aged 35 to 55 in good health. Source material: CD8+ T cells sorted from blood. This chain links TRBV7-6 with TRBJ2-7; 7 bases agree with TRBD1. This CDR3 reads CASSADRVDIEQYF. The CDR3 coding sequence is TGTGCCAGCAGCGCCGACAGGGTAGATATCGAGCAGTACTTC.